Following are 18 T cell receptor beta chains from one sample sequenced in a study of shared clonotypes between healthy human individuals. The repertoire was sequenced with immunoSEQ multiplex PCR; TCRdb's copy has only in-frame clones and lacks some. Among 1.5 million to 1.9 million clones listed, 95% to 99% were seen once. Sequenced input: naive CD4+ T cells sorted from blood. The subset denotes: CD45RA+ positively selected. These receptors were obtained from a man aged 25-45 years in good health.

This clone was seen just once. The chain links TRBV30 to TRBJ2-7; the match to TRBD1 covers 7 bases. J gave up 3 bases and V 2 bases, and 7 bases lay outside the gene matches. The CDR3 is 14 residues long. The germline CDR1 and CDR2 sequences are GTSNPN and SVGIG (reference sequence). The CDR3 sequence is CAWSRGRGYYEQYF. CDR3 nucleotide sequence: TGTGCCTGGAGTCGAGGCAGGGGGTACTACGAGCAGTACTTC.

J is TRBJ2-2 and V is TRBV7-9; 8 bases are shared with TRBD2. In germline, CDR1 is SEHNR, CDR2 FQNEAQ (reference sequence). The J segment lost 4 bases and the V segment lost 1 base, leaving 5 bases of the junction unmatched. This CDR3 region has 16 residues. CDR3 bases: TGTGCCAGCAGCTTAGTGGGCGGGAGGATCACCGGGGAGCTGTTTTTT. Amino acid sequence: CASSLVGGRITGELFF.

The gene calls are TRBV9 and TRBJ2-1, with D perhaps TRBD2 (5 bases). V was pared by 2 bases and J by 0 bases, with 9 bases between. Germline loops: CDR1 SGDLS, CDR2 YYNGEE. This CDR3 contains 15 residues. CDR3 loop: CASSVEGLSYNEQFF. The CDR3 DNA sequence: TGTGCCAGCAGCGTTGAGGGCCTCTCCTACAATGAGCAGTTCTTC. Supplemented by reference TRBV9 and TRBJ2-1, the full variable domain reads DSGVTQTPKHLITATGQRVTLRCSPRSGDLSVYWYQQSLDQGLQFLIQYYNGEERAKGNILERFSAQQFPDLHSELNLSSLELGDSALYFCASSVEGLSYNEQFFGPGTRLTVL.

V usage is TRBV5-1 and J usage is TRBJ2-1, with 8 nucleotides matching TRBD2. The CDR3 extends over 14 amino acids. V shed 3 bases, J shed 6 bases, and the junction held 5 bases outside the gene matches. Germline-derived CDR1 and CDR2 are SGHRS and YFSETQ. The CDR3 sequence: CASSSYGTSNEQFF. The DNA for the CDR3 is TGCGCCAGCAGCTCCTACGGGACTAGCAATGAGCAGTTCTTC.

The chain uses TRBV9 and TRBJ2-1; D perhaps matches TRBD2 (7 bases). The V end lost 4 bases, the J end lost 0 bases, and 17 bases lay between the germline ends. CDR3 length equals 17 residues. Looked up from germline, CDR1 is SGDLS and CDR2 is YYNGEE. The CDR3 DNA reads as TGTGCCAGCAGCTCCGACCGGGGGGCAAGCTCCTACAATGAGCAGTTCTTC. It specifies CASSSDRGASSYNEQFF. Full variable domain (outside the CDR3, taken from reference TRBV9 and TRBJ2-1): DSGVTQTPKHLITATGQRVTLRCSPRSGDLSVYWYQQSLDQGLQFLIQYYNGEERAKGNILERFSAQQFPDLHSELNLSSLELGDSALYFCASSSDRGASSYNEQFFGPGTRLTVL.

The chain has TRBV28 and TRBJ2-5; D gene ambiguous. The germline V and J ends were trimmed by 1 base and 0 bases, with 6 bases remaining between them. This CDR3 has 14 amino acids. The germline V gene encodes CDR1 MDHEN and CDR2 SYDVKM. The CDR3 sequence: CASSLYSYQETQYF. In nucleotides, the CDR3 is TGTGCCAGCAGTTTATATTCCTACCAAGAGACCCAGTACTTC.

Comment on this clone: Distinct nucleotide sequences in the sample also encode this CDR3. V gene TRBV9 combines with J gene TRBJ2-1; D might be TRBD2 (5 bases). V dropped 0 bases and J dropped 4 bases, with 8 bases sitting between them. The germline gives CDR1 SGDLS, CDR2 YYNGEE. The CDR3 is 14 residues long. CDR3 sequence (DNA): TGTGCCAGCAGCGTAGCTACGGGGTACAATGAGCAGTTCTTC. Its protein is CASSVATGYNEQFF.

DNA for the CDR3: TGTGCCAGCAGCCCCCGGACAGGGCTCGGGTACGAGCAGTACTTC. Amino acid sequence: CASSPRTGLGYEQYF. The chain employs TRBV9 and TRBJ2-7; 8 bases fit TRBD1. CDR3 size: 15 residues. Germline V lookup: CDR1 SGDLS, CDR2 YYNGEE. V gave up 4 bases and J gave up 4 bases; unmatched junction bases: 10.

With regard to this clone: Other nucleotide sequences from this sample produce the same CDR3. The J gene is TRBJ2-7, the V gene TRBV28, with 10 bases identical to TRBD1. With 4 bases clipped from V and 3 bases from J, the junction kept 3 bases outside the gene matches. This CDR3 spans 14 amino acids. From germline, CDR1 is MDHEN and CDR2 SYDVKM. The CDR3 nucleotides read TGTGCCAGCAGTTCGGGACAGGGGCTCTACGAGCAGTACTTC. Residues: CASSSGQGLYEQYF.

The chain couples TRBV30 to TRBJ1-1; unclear D gene. Germline V gene data show CDR1 as GTSNPN and CDR2 as SVGIG (reference sequence). V lost 0 bases and J 6 bases, leaving 5 bases between the germline ends. The CDR3 has 11 residues. The CDR3 nucleotides read TGTGCCTGGAGTGTAAGGGCTGAAGCTTTCTTT. It yields the protein CAWSVRAEAFF.

V is TRBV6-5 and J is TRBJ1-5; a possible D gene is TRBD1 (5 bases). CDR3 length: 15 residues. V dropped 2 bases and J dropped 2 bases, with 10 bases sitting between them. Germline lookup yields CDR1 MNHEY and CDR2 SVGAGI. As DNA, the CDR3 is TGTGCCAGCAGTTACGGAGGGGCGGGCAATCAGCCCCAGCATTTT. This translates into CASSYGGAGNQPQHF.

The chain links TRBV9 to TRBJ2-7; 7 nucleotides agree with TRBD2. Germline lookup yields CDR1 SGDLS and CDR2 YYNGEE. The CDR3 runs 15 residues. Losses at the gene ends were 0 bases for V and 4 bases for J; bases not matched to a gene: 7. CDR3 amino acids: CASSVGSGGGYEQYF. The DNA for the CDR3 is TGTGCCAGCAGCGTAGGGTCGGGAGGCGGATACGAGCAGTACTTC.

The chain couples TRBV5-1 to TRBJ2-5, with D tentatively TRBD1 (6 bases). Deletions cut 7 bases from V and 4 bases from J, with 14 bases between. This CDR3 has 13 residues. Germline CDR1 and CDR2: SGHRS and YFSETQ. For the CDR3, the DNA is TGCGCCAGCGCTGGCGGCAGGGGAGAGACCCAGTACTTC. Translated, it gives CASAGGRGETQYF. The full variable domain, completed using reference TRBV5-1 and TRBJ2-5, is KAGVTQTPRYLIKTRGQQVTLSCSPISGHRSVSWYQQTPGQGLQFLFEYFSETQRNKGNFPGRFSGRQFSNSRSEMNVSTLELGDSALYLCASAGGRGETQYFGPGTRLLVL.

The chain recombines TRBV10-3 with TRBJ2-5, with a weak D call TRBD1 (5 bases). Deletions cut 3 bases from V and 2 bases from J, with 16 bases between. Per the germline V gene, CDR1 is ENHRY and CDR2 is SYGVKD. This CDR3 is 16 amino acids long. CDR3 DNA: TGTGCCATCAGTGACCCCCCGAGGACACTTCAAGAGACCCAGTACTTC. Translation: CAISDPPRTLQETQYF.

The J gene is TRBJ2-7, the V gene TRBV28, with D possibly being TRBD2 (6 bases). Germline assignment: CDR1 MDHEN and CDR2 SYDVKM. V was clipped by 3 bases and J by 7 bases, with 10 bases between them. There are 12 residues in the CDR3. CDR3 region: CASSLPAGEQYF. CDR3 coding DNA: TGTGCCAGCAGTTTGCCCGCGGGGGAGCAGTACTTC.

With regard to this clone: The junction and the germline gene differ at one end; a read error may be behind it. V is TRBV7-7 and J is TRBJ2-1; possibly TRBD2 for D (6 bases). From germline, CDR1 is SSHAT and CDR2 FNYEAQ (reference sequence). The CDR3 covers 12 residues. The CDR3 DNA reads as TGTGCTAGCAGCCCCGGGGGCAATGAGCAGTTCTTC. It codes for CASSPGGNEQFF.

The chain recombines TRBV19 with TRBJ2-7; 8 bases fit TRBD2. Germline CDR1 and CDR2: LNHDA and SQIVND (reference sequence). CDR3 length equals 16 residues. V lost 7 bases, J lost 4 bases, and 15 bases stayed unmatched. CDR3 loop: CASMGTERGRRYEQYF. Here the CDR3 DNA reads TGTGCCAGTATGGGAACAGAACGCGGGAGGCGGTACGAGCAGTACTTC.

The chain combines TRBV6-1 with TRBJ2-7, with TRBD2 matching 7 bases. The trim removed 6 bases at V and 2 bases at J, leaving 16 bases unmatched. Germline CDR1 is MNHNS and CDR2 is SASEGT. There are 17 residues in the CDR3. CDR3 loop: CASRERPIERGPYEQYF. In DNA form, the CDR3 reads TGTGCCAGCAGGGAAAGGCCCATAGAGCGGGGACCCTACGAGCAGTACTTC.